A single sample gave rise to the 13 T cell receptor beta chains below, sequenced in a study of CD8+CD57+ T cells in acquired aplastic anemia. Individuals selected for sequencing had exhibited CD8+CD57+ cell expansion on flow cytometry. Template material for TCR beta VDJ and CDR3 profiling consisted of genomic DNA. Each CDR3 protein gets one entry after TCRdb re-called the reads with MiXCR. The sample lists about 40,000 distinct CDR3 sequences, over 55% occurring once. Sequencing used sorted CD4+, CD8+, or CD8+CD57+ T cells (not recorded which) from PBMCs. These receptors originate from a human donor with aplastic anemia.

CDR3 loop: CASSPRVSSGNTIYF. CDR3 nucleotide sequence: TGTGCCAGTAGTCCCAGGGTGAGCTCTGGAAACACCATATATTTT. The chain has TRBV19 and TRBJ1-3; the D gene is possibly TRBD1 (5 bases). The V end was cut by 5 bases, the J end by 0 bases, with 11 bases between. This CDR3 is 15 amino acids long. Germline V gives CDR1 LNHDA, CDR2 SQIVND (reference sequence).

V is TRBV11-1 and J is TRBJ1-1; a possible D gene is TRBD1 (5 bases). The V end was cut by 7 bases, the J end by 3 bases, with 18 bases between. The germline CDR1 and CDR2 sequences are SGHAT and FQDESV (reference sequence). This CDR3 comprises 15 residues. The CDR3 region has the DNA TGTGCCAGCATCCTCCTCGGAGGGGCTTACACTGAAGCTTTCTTT. Protein product: CASILLGGAYTEAFF. The whole variable domain, filled in from reference TRBV11-1 and TRBJ1-1, reads EAEVAQSPRYKITEKSQAVAFWCDPISGHATLYWYRQILGQGPELLVQFQDESVVDDSQLPKDRFSAERLKGVDSTLKIQPAELGDSAMYLCASILLGGAYTEAFFGQGTRLTVV.

The chain recombines TRBV20-1 with TRBJ2-7; D unclear. This CDR3 region has 13 residues. Trimming pared 0 bases from V and 3 bases from J, leaving 9 bases between. Looked up from germline, CDR1 is DFQATT and CDR2 is SNEGSKA (reference sequence). The CDR3 DNA follows: TGCAGTGCTAGAGATTACTGGGACTACGAGCAGTACTTC. It encodes CSARDYWDYEQYF.

This clonotype occurred many times. This chain connects TRBV27 to TRBJ2-1; 13 bases are shared with TRBD2. Germline V gives CDR1 MNHEY, CDR2 SMNVEV (reference sequence). The V segment lost 5 bases and the J segment 4 bases; nucleotides outside the gene matches: 2. The CDR3 extends over 15 amino acids. The CDR3 DNA reads TGTGCCAGCAGTCTGGGACTAGCGGGATACAATGAGCAGTTCTTC. Protein sequence: CASSLGLAGYNEQFF.

The V gene is TRBV29-1, the J gene TRBJ2-3; 9 nucleotides line up with TRBD1. The CDR3 extends over 13 amino acids. V dropped 4 bases and J dropped 4; count of bases not matched to a gene: 3. Germline V CDR1 and CDR2: SQVTM, ANQGSEA. Here the CDR3 DNA reads TGCAGCGTTGGGGACAGGGAGGCAGATACGCAGTATTTT. It codes for CSVGDREADTQYF.

The rearrangement links TRBV20-1 to TRBJ2-7, with TRBD2 matching 11 bases. Germline lookup yields CDR1 DFQATT and CDR2 SNEGSKA (reference sequence). The J segment lost 5 bases and the V segment lost 1 base, leaving 4 bases of the junction unmatched. This CDR3 comprises 14 residues. The DNA for the CDR3 is TGCAGTGCTAGAGGGGATAGCGGGAGGGACGAGCAGTACTTC. Translated: CSARGDSGRDEQYF.

This chain connects TRBV7-9 to TRBJ2-7; D remains ambiguous. V dropped 1 base and J dropped 2 bases, with 9 bases sitting between them. The V gene's germline CDR1 is SEHNR and CDR2 FQNEAQ (reference sequence). The CDR3 is made up of 14 amino acids. The CDR3 coding sequence is TGTGCCAGCAGCTTAGGCGGACCCACCTACGAGCAGTACGTC. Its translation: CASSLGGPTYEQYV.

DNA of the CDR3: TGTGCCTGGAGTCCGGTGAGCTACGAGCAGTACTTC. It codes for CAWSPVSYEQYF. V is TRBV30 and J is TRBJ2-7; D is undetermined. The CDR3 contains 12 residues. Germline loops: CDR1 GTSNPN, CDR2 SVGIG (reference sequence). V was trimmed by 2 bases and J by 3 bases, leaving 8 bases between them.

This clonotype has ten or more counts. This chain joins TRBV28 and TRBJ1-1; 7 bases line up with TRBD1. This CDR3 contains 16 residues. Germline V gene sequence: CDR1 MDHEN, CDR2 SYDVKM. J gave up 3 bases and V 3 bases, and 10 bases lay outside the gene matches. The CDR3: CASSFLVDRDDTEAFF. The CDR3, as DNA: TGTGCCAGCAGTTTCCTTGTTGACAGGGATGACACTGAAGCTTTCTTT.

In the case of this clonotype: A junction boundary mismatches the germline segment, possibly from a read error. As DNA, the CDR3 is TGTGCCAGCAGTGATCGGACAGGGGGGTCACCCCTCCACTTT. This codes for CASSDRTGGSPLHF. This chain connects TRBV10-3 to TRBJ1-6; 10 bases agree with TRBD1. This CDR3 is 14 amino acids long. Germline CDR1 ENHRY, CDR2 SYGVKD.

This clonotype was counted at least ten times. J is TRBJ2-5 and V is TRBV12-3 or TRBV12-4; possible D gene TRBD1, 6 bases. V lost 1 base and J 2 bases, leaving 14 bases between the germline ends. The CDR3 sequence is 16 residues long. CDR3 protein: CASSLGDTQVQETQYF. CDR3 DNA: TGTGCCAGCAGTTTAGGGGACACCCAGGTTCAAGAGACCCAGTACTTC.

In the case of this clonotype: Being one base from a much bigger clone, this may be a read error. The chain recombines TRBV4-1 with TRBJ2-7; tentative D call: TRBD2 (5 bases). This CDR3 is built from 15 residues. The V gene's germline CDR1 is MGHRA and CDR2 YSYEKL. V shed 1 base and J shed 3 bases, with 13 bases lying between them. CDR3 region: CASSQVSGTGYEQYF. The CDR3 DNA reads TGCGCCAGCAGCCAAGTGAGCGGCACCGGCTACGAGCAGTACTTC.

This clonotype was detected ten times or more. This chain uses TRBV9 with TRBJ2-1; 9 bases agree with TRBD2. Germline V gene lookup returns CDR1 SGDLS and CDR2 YYNGEE. With V trimmed by 4 bases and J by 5 bases, 7 bases remained unmatched. The CDR3 sequence is 15 residues long. CDR3 DNA sequence: TGTGCCAGCAGCTCAACGGGACTAGCCCACAATGAGCAGTTCTTC. This sequence encodes CASSSTGLAHNEQFF.